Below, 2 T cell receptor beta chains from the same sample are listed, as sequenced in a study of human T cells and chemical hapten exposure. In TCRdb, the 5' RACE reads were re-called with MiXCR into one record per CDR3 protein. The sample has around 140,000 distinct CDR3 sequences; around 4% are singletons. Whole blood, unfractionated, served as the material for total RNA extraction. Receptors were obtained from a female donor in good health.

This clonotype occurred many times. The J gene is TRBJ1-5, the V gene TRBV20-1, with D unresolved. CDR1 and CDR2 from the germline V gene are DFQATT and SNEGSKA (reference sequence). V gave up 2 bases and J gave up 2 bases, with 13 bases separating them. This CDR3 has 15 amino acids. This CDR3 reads CSARPARSGNQPQHF. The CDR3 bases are TGCAGTGCTAGACCCGCCAGGTCGGGCAATCAGCCCCAGCATTTT.

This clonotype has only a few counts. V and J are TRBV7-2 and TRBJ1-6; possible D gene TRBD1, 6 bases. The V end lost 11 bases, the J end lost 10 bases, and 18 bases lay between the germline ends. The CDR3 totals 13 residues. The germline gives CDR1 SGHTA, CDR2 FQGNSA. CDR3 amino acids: CAVAGAGESPLHF. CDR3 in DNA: TGTGCCGTGGCAGGGGCCGGCGAGTCACCCCTCCACTTT.